The 26 T cell receptor beta chains listed next were all sequenced from one sample in a study of radiotherapy plus CTLA-4 blockade in lung cancer. Sequencing used immunoSEQ multiplex PCR; TCRdb keeps in-frame clones, though not all of them. The top ten hold roughly 3.5% of the sample, which has about 95,000 clones, around four fifths seen once. Sequenced here: peripheral blood, sampled from a patient treated with radiotherapy plus ipilimumab. These TCRs come from a human donor with non-small cell lung cancer who had a partial response to radiotherapy plus ipilimumab.

The chain joins TRBV5-8 to TRBJ2-3, with 10 bases lining up with TRBD2. This CDR3 region has 17 residues. The ends lost 2 bases at V and 3 bases at J; junction bases unmatched: 9. CDR1 is SGHTS and CDR2 is YDEGEE in the germline V gene. CDR3 DNA: TGTGCCAGCAGCTTCCTAGCGGGAGCAGGTACAACAGATACGCAGTATTTT. Protein sequence: CASSFLAGAGTTDTQYF.

The gene calls are TRBV5-1 and TRBJ2-5, with TRBD2 matching over 12 bases. Germline CDR1 is SGHRS and CDR2 is YFSETQ. Trimming at V came to 0 bases and at J to 5 bases, leaving 5 bases not matched to a gene. There are 16 residues in the CDR3. CDR3 coding DNA: TGCGCCAGCAGCTTGGCGACTAGCGGGAGAGGGGAGACCCAGTACTTC. Amino acid sequence: CASSLATSGRGETQYF.

This rearrangement joins TRBV5-6 to TRBJ2-7, with TRBD2 matching over 12 bases. The CDR3 extends over 15 amino acids. V trimming: 4 bases; J trimming: 3 bases; junction bases outside the gene matches: 5. Per the germline V gene, CDR1 is SGHDT and CDR2 is YYEEEE. DNA for the CDR3: TGTGCCAGCAGCCCGGGACTAGCGGGCTTCTACGAGCAGTACTTC. Its protein is CASSPGLAGFYEQYF.

The chain employs TRBV6-6 and TRBJ2-2; 10 nucleotides agree with TRBD2. The J segment lost 5 bases and the V segment lost 4 bases, leaving 7 bases of the junction unmatched. The CDR3 runs to 16 residues. The germline V gene encodes CDR1 MNHNY and CDR2 SVGAGI (reference sequence). The CDR3 here is CASSWILAGPTGELFF. The CDR3 region has the DNA TGTGCCAGCAGTTGGATACTAGCGGGACCTACCGGGGAGCTGTTTTTT.

This clone was found a few times. The chain employs TRBV6-1 and TRBJ2-5, with D perhaps TRBD2 (5 bases). CDR1 is MNHNS and CDR2 is SASEGT in the germline V gene. The CDR3 is 13 residues long. V was cut by 5 bases and J by 1 base, with 8 bases left in between. This chain's CDR3 is CASSSGVQETQYF. In DNA, the CDR3 is TGTGCCAGCAGTAGCGGAGTCCAAGAGACCCAGTACTTC.

The V and J genes are TRBV2 and TRBJ2-5; D ambiguous. V was clipped by 3 bases and J by 5 bases, with 13 bases between them. This CDR3 has 14 residues. Per germline, CDR1 SNHLY and CDR2 FYNNEI. The CDR3: CASSDTTAGETQYF. The CDR3 DNA follows: TGTGCCAGCAGTGACACGACCGCCGGGGAGACCCAGTACTTC.

The chain combines TRBV28 with TRBJ1-4; D possibly corresponds to TRBD1 (5 bases). V was pared by 5 bases and J by 6 bases, with 19 bases between. Per the germline V gene, CDR1 is MDHEN and CDR2 is SYDVKM. This CDR3 spans 16 amino acids. The CDR3 coding sequence is TGTGCCAGCAGTCTTCTGGGGGGGGGACTAGATGAAAAACTGTTTTTT. It encodes CASSLLGGGLDEKLFF.

V is TRBV19 and J is TRBJ2-3, with D possibly matching TRBD2 (5 bases). The CDR3 is 13 amino acids. V was trimmed by 7 bases and J by 6 bases, leaving 14 bases between them. Germline CDR1 reads LNHDA; CDR2 reads SQIVND (reference sequence). Here the CDR3 reads CASTGRRRDTQYF. The DNA of the CDR3 is TGTGCCAGTACCGGACGAAGGAGGGATACGCAGTATTTT.

This clone was counted once. The chain is built from TRBV9 and TRBJ2-1; 10 positions match TRBD2. Germline-derived CDR1 and CDR2 are SGDLS and YYNGEE. The CDR3 spans 16 residues. V was clipped by 4 bases and J by 5 bases; unmatched bases: 9. The CDR3 region has the DNA TGTGCCAGCAGCTCAAGCGGGAGGGCTACGAACAATGAGCAGTTCTTC. Encoded protein: CASSSSGRATNNEQFF.

The CDR3 sequence: CASSGGTSGETQYF. The CDR3 DNA reads as TGTGCCAGCAGTGGAGGGACTAGTGGAGAGACCCAGTACTTC. This chain joins TRBV6-5 and TRBJ2-5; TRBD2 matches 8 bases. J gave up 4 bases and V 5 bases, and 6 bases lay outside the gene matches. The CDR3 contains 14 residues. Germline loops: CDR1 MNHEY, CDR2 SVGAGI.

The chain employs TRBV27 and TRBJ2-7; weak D call: TRBD1 (6 bases). CDR1 is MNHEY, CDR2 SMNVEV, per germline (reference sequence). The CDR3 spans 15 residues. The V and J ends lost 5 bases and 0 bases respectively, with 14 bases between them. The CDR3: CASSVDRWSSYEQYF. CDR3 in DNA: TGTGCCAGCAGTGTCGACAGGTGGAGCTCCTACGAGCAGTACTTC.

The chain is built from TRBV6-6 and TRBJ2-7, with 8 bases aligning to TRBD1. Looked up from germline, CDR1 is MNHNY and CDR2 is SVGAGI (reference sequence). J gave up 6 bases and V 6 bases, and 4 bases lay outside the gene matches. This CDR3 region has 12 residues. The CDR3 loop is CASSRTGLEQYF. Written as DNA, the CDR3 is TGTGCCAGCAGCCGGACAGGGCTCGAGCAGTACTTC.

This chain uses TRBV7-3 with TRBJ2-3; no clear D gene. CDR3 length equals 13 residues. Deletions cut 4 bases from V and 3 bases from J, with 8 bases between. Per germline, CDR1 SGHTA and CDR2 FQGTGA. CDR3 region: CASSWRGTDTQYF. In DNA form, the CDR3 reads TGTGCCAGCAGCTGGAGAGGAACAGATACGCAGTATTTT. Variable domain in full (rest from reference TRBV7-3 and TRBJ2-3): GAGVSQTPSNKVTEKGKYVELRCDPISGHTALYWYRQSLGQGPEFLIYFQGTGAADDSGLPNDRFFAVRPEGSVSTLKIQRTERGDSAVYLCASSWRGTDTQYFGPGTRLTVL.

The chain links TRBV4-2 to TRBJ2-7; TRBD2 aligns across 10 bases. The length of the CDR3 is 15 residues. The germline CDR1 and CDR2 sequences are LGHNA and YNFKEQ. J gave up 5 bases and V 5 bases, and 9 bases lay outside the gene matches. This chain's CDR3 is CASSRVTSGIHEQYF. CDR3 in DNA: TGTGCCAGCAGCAGGGTAACTAGCGGGATCCACGAGCAGTACTTC.

In this sample, this clone turned up once. The chain recombines TRBV6-4 with TRBJ2-1; TRBD2 aligns across 8 bases. V lost 4 bases and J lost 3; bases outside the gene matches: 2. There are 14 residues in the CDR3. The germline CDR1 and CDR2 sequences are MRHNA and SNTAGT. CDR3 residues: CASSVGTSYNEQFF. CDR3 nucleotides: TGTGCCAGCAGTGTAGGGACTAGCTACAATGAGCAGTTCTTC.

CDR3 in DNA: TGTGCCAGCAGCCTCCACGGAGGCGGTGAGACCCAGTACTTC. It encodes CASSLHGGGETQYF. The chain employs TRBV28 and TRBJ2-5, with D perhaps matching TRBD2 (5 bases). V shed 6 bases and J shed 5 bases, with 16 bases lying between them. This CDR3 has 14 residues. Per germline, CDR1 MDHEN and CDR2 SYDVKM.

The rearrangement uses TRBV5-1 and TRBJ2-2; D is possibly TRBD2 (6 bases). The germline CDR1 and CDR2 sequences are SGHRS and YFSETQ. The V gene lost 0 bases and the J gene lost 5 bases, with 8 bases spanning the gap. The CDR3 totals 14 residues. CDR3 loop: CASSLGRGTGELFF. The CDR3 region has the DNA TGCGCCAGCAGCTTGGGGCGGGGTACCGGGGAGCTGTTTTTT.

The V and J genes are TRBV9 and TRBJ1-2; D is possibly TRBD1 (6 bases). Between the trimmed V and J ends, which lost 0 bases and 2 bases, there was a span of 8 bases. This CDR3 region has 14 residues. CDR1 is SGDLS and CDR2 is YYNGEE in the germline V gene. The CDR3: CASSVDQGNYGYTF. CDR3 DNA: TGTGCCAGCAGCGTAGATCAGGGGAACTATGGCTACACCTTC.

This clone was seen a few times. The rearrangement links TRBV10-3 to TRBJ2-7; D is possibly TRBD2 (7 bases). Germline V CDR1 and CDR2: ENHRY, SYGVKD. The CDR3 consists of 13 residues. With 11 bases removed from V and 3 bases from J, the gap between germline ends came to 17 bases. CDR3 amino acids: CALGGAANYEQYF. The CDR3 region has the DNA TGTGCCCTAGGGGGGGCAGCTAACTACGAGCAGTACTTC.

This clone was seen a handful of times. The chain uses TRBV21-1 and TRBJ2-7; TRBD1 reflects the table's D call only, with no check against the DNA. TRBV21-1 is labeled a pseudogene. This CDR3 spans 15 amino acids. This chain's CDR3 is CASSNRTGELGGQYF. The CDR3 nucleotides are TGTGCCAGCAGCAATAGAACAGGGGAGTTAGGTGGGCAGTACTTC.

The chain uses TRBV2 and TRBJ2-1; 15 bases match TRBD2. Germline V lookup: CDR1 SNHLY, CDR2 FYNNEI. CDR3 length: 13 amino acids. The junction had 5 bases not matched to a gene; V was cut back by 6 bases and J by 14 bases. The CDR3 region is CASRGGLAGGEFF. In DNA form, the CDR3 reads TGTGCCAGCAGGGGGGGACTAGCGGGAGGAGAGTTCTTC.

The rearrangement joins TRBV19 to TRBJ2-7, with 9 bases aligning to TRBD1. Germline trimming cut 4 bases from V and 5 bases from J; bases unmatched to any gene: 12. The CDR3 has 16 residues. Germline values: CDR1 LNHDA, CDR2 SQIVND (reference sequence). The CDR3 loop is CASSSPRGDRADEQYF. The CDR3 nucleotides are TGTGCCAGTAGTAGCCCCCGGGGGGACAGGGCCGACGAGCAGTACTTC. The variable domain in full, completed from reference TRBV19 and TRBJ2-7, reads DGGITQSPKYLFRKEGQNVTLSCEQNLNHDAMYWYRQDPGQGLRLIYYSQIVNDFQKGDIAEGYSVSREKKESFPLTVTSAQKNPTAFYLCASSSPRGDRADEQYFGPGTRLTVT.

The genes are TRBV6-6 and TRBJ2-7; maybe TRBD1 (5 bases). The ends were cut back, 0 bases at V and 7 bases at J, with 7 bases in the middle. CDR1 is MNHNY and CDR2 is SVGAGI in the germline V gene (reference sequence). The CDR3 is 12 amino acids. Written as DNA, the CDR3 is TGTGCCAGCAGTTACTCAAAGGGGGAGCAGTACTTC. Translation: CASSYSKGEQYF.

This clone is labeled medium-sized (0.01 to 0.1%). This chain links TRBV5-6 with TRBJ2-2; D is perhaps TRBD2 (6 bases). This CDR3 is 15 amino acids long. Trimming left V 2 bases short and J 1 base short, with 9 bases between. In germline, CDR1 is SGHDT, CDR2 YYEEEE. The CDR3 DNA reads as TGTGCCAGCAGCTTCCGGGACTTGAACACCGGGGAGCTGTTTTTT. Encoded protein: CASSFRDLNTGELFF.

The rearrangement uses TRBV10-1 and TRBJ2-2; D is uncertain. V lost 5 bases and J lost 2, with 6 bases in between. From germline, CDR1 is WNHNN and CDR2 SYGVQD (reference sequence). This CDR3 is built from 13 residues. CDR3 DNA: TGCGCCAGCAGTTCCCATAACACCGGGGAGCTGTTTTTT. This sequence encodes CASSSHNTGELFF.

The gene calls are TRBV7-3 and TRBJ2-2; tentative D call: TRBD2 (6 bases). The CDR3 loop spans 15 amino acids. V lost 4 bases to trimming and J lost 2 bases, with 11 bases between them. Germline V gives CDR1 SGHTA, CDR2 FQGTGA. For the CDR3, the DNA is TGTGCCAGCAGCTCCTCCGGGAGTAACACCGGGGAGCTGTTTTTT. This codes for CASSSSGSNTGELFF.